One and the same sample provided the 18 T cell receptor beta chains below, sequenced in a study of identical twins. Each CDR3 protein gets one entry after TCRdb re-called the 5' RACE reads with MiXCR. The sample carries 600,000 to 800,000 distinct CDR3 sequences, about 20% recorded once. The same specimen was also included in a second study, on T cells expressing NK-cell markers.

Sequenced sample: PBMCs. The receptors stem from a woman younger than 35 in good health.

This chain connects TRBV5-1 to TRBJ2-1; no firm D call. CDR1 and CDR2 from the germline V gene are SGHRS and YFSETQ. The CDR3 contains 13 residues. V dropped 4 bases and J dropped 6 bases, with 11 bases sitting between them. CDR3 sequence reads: CASSLSIPNEQFF. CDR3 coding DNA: TGCGCCAGCAGCCTGTCCATCCCCAATGAGCAGTTCTTC. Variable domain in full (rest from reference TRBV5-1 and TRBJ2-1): KAGVTQTPRYLIKTRGQQVTLSCSPISGHRSVSWYQQTPGQGLQFLFEYFSETQRNKGNFPGRFSGRQFSNSRSEMNVSTLELGDSALYLCASSLSIPNEQFFGPGTRLTVL.

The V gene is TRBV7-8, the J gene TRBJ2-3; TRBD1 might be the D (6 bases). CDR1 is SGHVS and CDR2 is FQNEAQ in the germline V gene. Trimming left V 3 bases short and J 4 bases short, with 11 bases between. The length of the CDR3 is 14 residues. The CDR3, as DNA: TGTGCCAGCAGCTTCGGGACAACCCCAGATACGCAGTATTTT. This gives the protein CASSFGTTPDTQYF.

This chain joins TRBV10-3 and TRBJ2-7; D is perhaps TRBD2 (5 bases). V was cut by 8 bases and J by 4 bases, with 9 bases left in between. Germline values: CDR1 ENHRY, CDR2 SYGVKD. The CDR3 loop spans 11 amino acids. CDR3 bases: TGTGCCATCGAGGGAGCGTACGAGCAGTACTTC. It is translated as CAIEGAYEQYF.

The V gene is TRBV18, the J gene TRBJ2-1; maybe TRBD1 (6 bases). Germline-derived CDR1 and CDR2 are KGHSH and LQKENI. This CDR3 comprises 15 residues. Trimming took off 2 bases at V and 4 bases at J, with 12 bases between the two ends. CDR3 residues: CASSPSRGIYNEQFF. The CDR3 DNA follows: TGTGCCAGCTCACCATCCAGGGGAATATACAATGAGCAGTTCTTC.

The CDR3 sequence: CASSESGLTQYEQYF. The DNA for the CDR3 is TGCGCCAGCAGTGAGTCCGGACTTACGCAGTACGAGCAGTACTTC. The chain couples TRBV10-2 to TRBJ2-7; D is possibly TRBD2 (5 bases). The CDR3 spans 15 residues. V lost 0 bases to trimming and J lost 4 bases, with 13 bases between them. Germline V lookup: CDR1 WSHSY, CDR2 SAAADI.

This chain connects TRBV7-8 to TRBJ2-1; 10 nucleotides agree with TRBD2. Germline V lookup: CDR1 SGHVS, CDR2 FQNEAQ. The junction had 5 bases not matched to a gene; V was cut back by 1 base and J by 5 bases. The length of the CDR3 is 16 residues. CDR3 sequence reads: CASSLVGTSVDNEQFF. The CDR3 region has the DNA TGTGCCAGCAGCTTAGTGGGGACTAGCGTGGACAATGAGCAGTTCTTC.

The CDR3, as DNA: TGCAGTGCTCCCGGACTAAAGTCAGATACGCAGTATTTT. This sequence encodes CSAPGLKSDTQYF. This sequence joins TRBV20-1 and TRBJ2-3; perhaps TRBD2 as D (6 bases). The CDR3 is made up of 13 amino acids. Trimming stripped 5 bases from V and 4 bases from J, with 13 bases between. Germline V gene lookup returns CDR1 DFQATT and CDR2 SNEGSKA (reference sequence).

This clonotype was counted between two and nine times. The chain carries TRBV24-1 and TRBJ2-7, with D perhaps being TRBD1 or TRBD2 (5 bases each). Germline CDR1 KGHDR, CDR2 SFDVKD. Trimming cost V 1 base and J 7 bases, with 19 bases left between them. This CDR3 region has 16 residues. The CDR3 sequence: CATSDLTWDPCGEQYF. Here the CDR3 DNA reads TGTGCCACCAGTGATTTAACATGGGACCCCTGTGGGGAGCAGTACTTC.

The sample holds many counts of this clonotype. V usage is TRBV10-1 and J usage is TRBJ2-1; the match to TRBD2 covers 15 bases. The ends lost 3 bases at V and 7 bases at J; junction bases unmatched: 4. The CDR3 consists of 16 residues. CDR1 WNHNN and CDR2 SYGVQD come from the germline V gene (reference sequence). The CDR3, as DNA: TGCGCCAGCAGTGACCCGGGACTAGCGGGGGGAAATGAGCAGTTCTTC. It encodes CASSDPGLAGGNEQFF.

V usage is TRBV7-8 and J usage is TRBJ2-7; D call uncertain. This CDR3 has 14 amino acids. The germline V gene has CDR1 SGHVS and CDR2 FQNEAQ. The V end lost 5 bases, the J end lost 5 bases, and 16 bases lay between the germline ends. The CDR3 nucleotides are TGTGCCAGCAGCCACATGGCCCAATCGGACGAGCAGTACTTC. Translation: CASSHMAQSDEQYF.

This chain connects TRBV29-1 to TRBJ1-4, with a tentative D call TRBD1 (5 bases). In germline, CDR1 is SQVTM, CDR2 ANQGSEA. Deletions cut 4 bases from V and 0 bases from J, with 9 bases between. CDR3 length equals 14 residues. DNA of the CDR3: TGCAGCGTTGGGCGACAGTCAACTAATGAAAAACTGTTTTTT. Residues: CSVGRQSTNEKLFF. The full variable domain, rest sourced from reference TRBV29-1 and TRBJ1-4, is SAVISQKPSRDICQRGTSLTIQCQVDSQVTMMFWYRQQPGQSLTLIATANQGSEATYESGFVIDKFPISRPNLTFSTLTVSNMSPEDSSIYLCSVGRQSTNEKLFFGSGTQLSVL.

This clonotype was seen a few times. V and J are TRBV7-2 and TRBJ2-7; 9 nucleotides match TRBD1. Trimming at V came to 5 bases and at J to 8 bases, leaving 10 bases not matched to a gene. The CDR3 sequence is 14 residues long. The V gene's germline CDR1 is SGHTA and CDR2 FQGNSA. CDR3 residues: CASSNVWDRAKQYF. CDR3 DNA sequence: TGTGCCAGCAGCAATGTCTGGGACAGGGCAAAGCAGTACTTC.

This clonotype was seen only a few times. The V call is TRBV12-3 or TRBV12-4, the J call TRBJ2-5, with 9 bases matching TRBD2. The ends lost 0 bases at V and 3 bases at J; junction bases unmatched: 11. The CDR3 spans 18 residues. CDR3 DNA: TGTGCCAGCAGTTTAGCCCTAACGGGACTAGCAGGAAAAGAGACCCAGTACTTC. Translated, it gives CASSLALTGLAGKETQYF.

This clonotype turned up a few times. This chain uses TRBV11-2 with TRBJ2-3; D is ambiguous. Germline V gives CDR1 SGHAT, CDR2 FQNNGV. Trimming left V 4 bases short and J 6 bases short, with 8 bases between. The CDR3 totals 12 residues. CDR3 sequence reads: CASSSQRDTQYF. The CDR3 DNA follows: TGTGCCAGCAGCTCTCAACGGGATACGCAGTATTTT.

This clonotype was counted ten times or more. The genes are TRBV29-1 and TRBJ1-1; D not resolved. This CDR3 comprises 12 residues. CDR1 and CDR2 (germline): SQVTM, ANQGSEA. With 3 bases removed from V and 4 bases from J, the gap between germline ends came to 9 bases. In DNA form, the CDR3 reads TGCAGCGTTGATGGGGAGGGCACTGAAGCTTTCTTT. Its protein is CSVDGEGTEAFF.

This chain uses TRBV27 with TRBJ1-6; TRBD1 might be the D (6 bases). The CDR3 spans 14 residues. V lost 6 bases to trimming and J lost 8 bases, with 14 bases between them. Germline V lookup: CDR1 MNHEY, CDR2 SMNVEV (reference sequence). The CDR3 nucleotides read TGTGCCAGCAGCCTCGACAGGCGGGATTCACCCCTCCACTTT. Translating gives CASSLDRRDSPLHF.

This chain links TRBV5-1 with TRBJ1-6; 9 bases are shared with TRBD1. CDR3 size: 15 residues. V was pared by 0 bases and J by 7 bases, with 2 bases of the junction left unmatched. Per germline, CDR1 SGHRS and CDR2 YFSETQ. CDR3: CASSLAGTGNSPLHF. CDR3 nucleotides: TGCGCCAGCAGCTTGGCCGGGACAGGGAATTCACCCCTCCACTTT.

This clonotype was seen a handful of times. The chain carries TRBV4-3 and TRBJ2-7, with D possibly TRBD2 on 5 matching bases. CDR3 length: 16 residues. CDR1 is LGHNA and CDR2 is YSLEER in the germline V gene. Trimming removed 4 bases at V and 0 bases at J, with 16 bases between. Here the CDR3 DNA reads TGCGCCAGCAGCCGCCAAGTCGGACTGGACTCCTACGAGCAGTACTTC. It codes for CASSRQVGLDSYEQYF.